This T cell receptor beta chain was observed in a study of cytomegalovirus exposure and HLA in healthy donors. As for the study in general: Most donors, 81% of approximately 400 genotyped, fell in the Caucasian-associated ancestry cluster. Whole-study findings and limits: When analyzed later, a missense DCLRE1C variant was found to be linked to TCR beta V- and J-gene trimming.

The study ran its PCR with 60 Vbeta and 13 Jbeta primers. The data were produced by immunoSEQ multiplex PCR, yet TCRdb's version contains in-frame clones alone and is incomplete. In all, the sample yields 60,000 to 80,000 clones. The CDR3 loop spans 14 amino acids. Deletions cut 0 bases from V and 8 bases from J, with 11 bases between. The germline V gene has CDR1 MGHRA and CDR2 YSYEKL. On this clone: The antigen remains unidentified.

Sequences were obtained from PBMCs. The chain has TRBV4-1 and TRBJ2-1; the D is unclear. The receptor was derived from a man aged 40-55 years in good health and CMV-seronegative. In DNA, the CDR3 is TGCGCCAGCAGCCAAGACGAGGCAACCGATGAGCAGTTCTTC. Amino acids: CASSQDEATDEQFF.